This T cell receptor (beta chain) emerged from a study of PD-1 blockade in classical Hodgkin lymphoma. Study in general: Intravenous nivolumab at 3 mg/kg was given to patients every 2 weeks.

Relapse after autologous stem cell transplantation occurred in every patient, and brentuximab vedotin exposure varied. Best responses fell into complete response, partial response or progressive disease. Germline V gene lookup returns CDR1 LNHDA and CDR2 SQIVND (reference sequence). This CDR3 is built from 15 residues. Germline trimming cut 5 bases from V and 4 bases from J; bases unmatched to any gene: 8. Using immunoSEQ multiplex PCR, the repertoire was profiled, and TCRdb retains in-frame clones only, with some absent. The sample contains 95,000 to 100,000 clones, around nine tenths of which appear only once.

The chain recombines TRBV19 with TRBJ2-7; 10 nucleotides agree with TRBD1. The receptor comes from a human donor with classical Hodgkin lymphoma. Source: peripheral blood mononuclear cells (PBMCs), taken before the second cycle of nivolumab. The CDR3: CASSASGTGEYEQYF. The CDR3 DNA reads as TGTGCCAGTAGTGCCTCCGGGACAGGGGAATACGAGCAGTACTTC.